These T cell receptor beta chains were read from a single sample in a study of blood T cell repertoires in COVID-19. Profiled with immunoSEQ multiplex PCR; TCRdb holds only in-frame clones, not every one. The sample records some 270,000 clones, approximately 85% being singletons. Sequencing was carried out using PBMCs or T cells enriched from blood (not recorded which). The receptors originated from a woman aged 50 to 60 who had been exposed to COVID-19. Each CDR3 is given with its conserved first and last residue. The D gene is left open where the match is weak. Only part of the rows carry a size: once, few, many, or a class if the clone is expanded.

TGTGCCAGTAGTGCAGGGGGCGGCTATGGCTACACCTTC | CASSAGGGYGYTF | TRBV19 | NA | TRBJ1-2 | TRBD1
TGTGCCATCAGTGCCGGGGGGCTGAGAAACAATGAGCAGTTCTTC | CAISAGGLRNNEQFF | TRBV10-3 | NA | TRBJ2-1 | NA
TGTGCCAGCTCACCGACAGGGGGCGCGTCCGGGGAGCTGTTTTTT | CASSPTGGASGELFF | TRBV18 | NA | TRBJ2-2 | TRBD1
TGTGCCAGCAGCTTAGAAAGGCGGGCCATGAACACTGAAGCTTTCTTT | CASSLERRAMNTEAFF | TRBV7-2 | once | TRBJ1-1 | NA
TGTGCCAGTAGTATAGGTCGGGGGAGGGCAGATACGCAGTATTTT | CASSIGRGRADTQYF | TRBV19 | NA | TRBJ2-3 | TRBD2
TGTGCCAGCAGCTTACTGGGGCCGGGTCAGCCCCAGCATTTT | CASSLLGPGQPQHF | TRBV5-6 | NA | TRBJ1-5 | NA
TGTGCCAGCAGCCTGAGGTCTCAGGGGAACACCGGGGAGCTGTTTTTT | CASSLRSQGNTGELFF | TRBV7-8 | NA | TRBJ2-2 | NA
TGTGCCAGCAGCTCGTCGGGACTTGGGGAGACCCAGTACTTC | CASSSSGLGETQYF | TRBV5-6 | NA | TRBJ2-5 | NA
TGTGCCATCAGTGATCGACAGGGCGCTAACACCGGGGAGCTGTTTTTT | CAISDRQGANTGELFF | TRBV10-3 | NA | TRBJ2-2 | TRBD1
TGTGCCAGCAGCCAAGTCTCCCGTGAAAAACTGTTTTTT | CASSQVSREKLFF | TRBV14 | NA | TRBJ1-4 | NA
TGTGCCAGCAGTTTAGGGGACTATCCCACCGGGGAGCTGTTTTTT | CASSLGDYPTGELFF | TRBV27 | once | TRBJ2-2 | TRBD2
TGTGCCAGCAGCAAATCCGGCCGGGGTCGGCACACAGGGGTCCTATTCTCTGGAAACACCATATATTTT | CASSKSGRGRHTGVLFSGNTIYF | TRBV21-1 | NA | TRBJ1-3 | NA
TGTGCCAGCAGCCCCGACAGCGGGGGTACCCCCTACGAGCAGTACTTC | CASSPDSGGTPYEQYF | TRBV7-2 | NA | TRBJ2-7 | TRBD2
TGTGCCAGCAGTCCCTCGAACAGGGTCTCTGGGGCCAACGTCCTGACTTTC | CASSPSNRVSGANVLTF | TRBV28 | NA | TRBJ2-6 | NA
TGTGCAACCCCCGAGAAAGGGGTCGAGACAGATACGCAGTATTTT | CATPEKGVETDTQYF | TRBV2 | NA | TRBJ2-3 | NA
TGTGCCAGCAGCTTAGGACTAGGAAATCAGCCCCAGCATTTT | CASSLGLGNQPQHF | TRBV7-2 | NA | TRBJ1-5 | NA
TGCAGCGTTGAAGATAGGGAGGGGAGAGACACCATATATTTT | CSVEDREGRDTIYF | TRBV29-1 | NA | TRBJ1-3 | NA
TGTGCCAGCAGTGAAAAGGCGGGGAACACCGGGGAGCTGTTTTTT | CASSEKAGNTGELFF | TRBV6-1 | NA | TRBJ2-2 | NA
TGTGCCAGCAGCGTAGGCCAAGGCGGGGGGACCCAAGAGACCCAGTACTTC | CASSVGQGGGTQETQYF | TRBV9 | NA | TRBJ2-5 | TRBD2
TGTGCCAGTAGTTCAAGACAGGGGGTAGGAAATGGCTACACCTTC | CASSSRQGVGNGYTF | TRBV19 | NA | TRBJ1-2 | TRBD1
TGCAGTGCTATTAACTACGAGCAGTACTTC | CSAINYEQYF | TRBV20-1 | NA | TRBJ2-7 | NA
TGCGCCAGCAGCCCCGAGTCTTTCCACACAGATACGCAGTATTTT | CASSPESFHTDTQYF | TRBV5-1 | NA | TRBJ2-3 | NA
TGTGCCAGCAGTTGGGGACAGGGCTACGAGCAGTACTTC | CASSWGQGYEQYF | TRBV6-5 | NA | TRBJ2-7 | TRBD1
TGTGCCAGCCGCCGGGGGGCAGATACGCAGTATTTT | CASRRGADTQYF | TRBV12-3/TRBV12-4 | few | TRBJ2-3 | TRBD2
TGTGCCAGCAGCGCCGACAGGGTCGGGGAGCTGTTTTTT | CASSADRVGELFF | TRBV7-3 | NA | TRBJ2-2 | TRBD1
TGTGCCAGCAGTGACAGTAGCACAGATACGCAGTATTTT | CASSDSSTDTQYF | TRBV11-3 | NA | TRBJ2-3 | NA
TGTGCCATCAGTCAAGGACAGGGCGAAACTCAGCCCCAGCATTTT | CAISQGQGETQPQHF | TRBV10-3 | once | TRBJ1-5 | TRBD1
TGTGCCAGCAGCCCTCCCCCGGGACTAGCGGGTCCGCGGGTTGATACGCAGTATTTT | CASSPPPGLAGPRVDTQYF | TRBV14 | NA | TRBJ2-3 | TRBD2
TGTGCCAGCAGCGTAGCCTCAGGGAACACTGAAGCTTTCTTT | CASSVASGNTEAFF | TRBV7-8 | NA | TRBJ1-1 | NA
TGTGCCAGCAGCTTAGAAGGCGGAGAGAAGCAGTACTTC | CASSLEGGEKQYF | TRBV7-9 | NA | TRBJ2-7 | NA
TGTGCCAGCAGTACATTCCCGGGACAGAACACTGAAGCTTTCTTT | CASSTFPGQNTEAFF | TRBV6-5 | once | TRBJ1-1 | NA
TGTGCCAGCAGTCGTTGGACTAGCCACCACGAGCAGTACTTC | CASSRWTSHHEQYF | TRBV7-2 | once | TRBJ2-7 | TRBD2
TGTGCCAGCAGCCCTCATAACTGGGAGCAGTACTTC | CASSPHNWEQYF | TRBV3-1/TRBV3-2 | NA | TRBJ2-7 | NA
TGTGCCAGCTCAGAGAATCCAGATACGCAGTATTTT | CASSENPDTQYF | TRBV18 | NA | TRBJ2-3 | NA
TGTGCCAGCACAAAAGCGGGGGGCTATCAAGAGACCCAGTACTTC | CASTKAGGYQETQYF | TRBV25-1 | NA | TRBJ2-5 | TRBD2
TGTGCCAGTAGTACCCCGGACAGGCAACCTTACTCTGGGGCCAACGTCCTGACTTTC | CASSTPDRQPYSGANVLTF | TRBV19 | NA | TRBJ2-6 | TRBD1
TGCGCCAGCAGCTTGGTCTCAGGGGACTACGAGCAGTACTTC | CASSLVSGDYEQYF | TRBV5-1 | NA | TRBJ2-7 | NA
TGTGCCAGCAGCCTTGCTGACGGGGACTACGAGCAGTACTTC | CASSLADGDYEQYF | TRBV7-2 | NA | TRBJ2-7 | NA
TGTGCCAGCAGTGAAAACCGCTCCAACGATATACTTCGCAATCAGCCCCAGCATTTT | CASSENRSNDILRNQPQHF | TRBV6-1 | once | TRBJ1-5 | NA
TGTGCCATCAGTGATCCGGGACTAGCGGGGGGCCCTATCAGCACAGATACGCAGTATTTT | CAISDPGLAGGPISTDTQYF | TRBV10-3 | NA | TRBJ2-3 | TRBD2
TGTGCCAGCAGCCAACGCCGCGGCCCAGGCTACACCTTC | CASSQRRGPGYTF | TRBV5-4 | NA | TRBJ1-2 | NA
TGCGCCAGCAGCTTGCTCCCGGGTCCCGATGGCTACACCTTC | CASSLLPGPDGYTF | TRBV5-1 | NA | TRBJ1-2 | NA
TGTGCCAGCAGTTCTTATGGGCGGGACACTGAAGCTTTCTTT | CASSSYGRDTEAFF | TRBV27 | NA | TRBJ1-1 | NA
TGTGCCAGTAGAACAGGGGTTTACACCGGGGAGCTGTTTTTT | CASRTGVYTGELFF | TRBV19 | NA | TRBJ2-2 | TRBD1
TGTGCCAGCAGAAACAGGGGTGGCACCGGGGAGCTGTTTTTT | CASRNRGGTGELFF | TRBV2 | NA | TRBJ2-2 | TRBD1
TGTGCCAGCAGCCACGGGATTCTAAATGAGCAGTTCTTC | CASSHGILNEQFF | TRBV7-3 | NA | TRBJ2-1 | NA
TGTGCCAGCAGTCAGGGGGGCACCGGGGAGCTGTTTTTT | CASSQGGTGELFF | TRBV12-3/TRBV12-4 | NA | TRBJ2-2 | NA
TGTGCCAGCAGTAGATCGGTCCTATCTGGGGCCAACGTCCTGACTTTC | CASSRSVLSGANVLTF | TRBV3-1/TRBV3-2 | NA | TRBJ2-6 | NA
TGTGCCAGTAGTAATCCAGGGGTCTCCTACGAGCAGTACTTC | CASSNPGVSYEQYF | TRBV19 | NA | TRBJ2-7 | NA
TGTGCCAGCCAGACAGGGGGAGGCACAGATACGCAGTATTTT | CASQTGGGTDTQYF | TRBV2 | NA | TRBJ2-3 | TRBD1
TGCAGTGCGGTGGGACAGTATGGCTACACCTTC | CSAVGQYGYTF | TRBV20-1 | NA | TRBJ1-2 | TRBD1
TGTGCCAGTAGTGCCCGGAGGTTGGCAACCTACGAGCAGTACTTC | CASSARRLATYEQYF | TRBV19 | once | TRBJ2-7 | NA
TGTGTCAGAAATCGGGGTCTGGCCGGTATGAACACTGAAGCTTTCTTT | CVRNRGLAGMNTEAFF | TRBV7-5 | NA | TRBJ1-1 | NA
TGTGCCAGCAGTGAAGTAGCAACAGATACGCAGTATTTT | CASSEVATDTQYF | TRBV6-1 | NA | TRBJ2-3 | NA